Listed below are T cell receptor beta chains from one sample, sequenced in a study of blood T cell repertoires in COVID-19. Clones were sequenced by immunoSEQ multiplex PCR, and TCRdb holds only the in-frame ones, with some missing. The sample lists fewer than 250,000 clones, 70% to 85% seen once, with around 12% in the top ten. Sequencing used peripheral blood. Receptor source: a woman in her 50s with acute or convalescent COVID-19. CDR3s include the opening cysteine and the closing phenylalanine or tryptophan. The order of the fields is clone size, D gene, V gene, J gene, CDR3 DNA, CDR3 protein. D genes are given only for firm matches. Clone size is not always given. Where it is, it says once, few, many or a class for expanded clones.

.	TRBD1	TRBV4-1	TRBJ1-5	TGCGCCAGCAGCCAAGGGGGACAGGGCTATCAGCCCCAGCATTTT	CASSQGGQGYQPQHF
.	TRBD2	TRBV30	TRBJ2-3	TGTGCCTGGGGAAAGTCGGGGGGGGCGGCAGATACGCAGTATTTT	CAWGKSGGAADTQYF
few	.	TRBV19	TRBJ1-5	.	CASTSDRGRQPQHF
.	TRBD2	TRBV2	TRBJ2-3	TGTGCCAGCAGTGGGGGACTAGCGGGGGAACTAGATACGCAGTATTTT	CASSGGLAGELDTQYF
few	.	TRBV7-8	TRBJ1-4	TGTGCCAGCAGCCCCTATAGGGGTGGAACTAATGAAAAACTGTTTTTT	CASSPYRGGTNEKLFF
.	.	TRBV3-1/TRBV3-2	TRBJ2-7	TGTGCCAGCAGCCATTCCGGGACATGGAGTTCCTACGAGCAGTACTTC	CASSHSGTWSSYEQYF
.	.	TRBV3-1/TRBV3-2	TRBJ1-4	TGTGCCAGCAGCCAACGGTCAAGTTGGGGGACAAATGAAAAACTGTTTTTT	CASSQRSSWGTNEKLFF
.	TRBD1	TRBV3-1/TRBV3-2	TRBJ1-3	TGTGCCAGCAGGCCGGGACAGTCCGGAAACACCATATATTTT	CASRPGQSGNTIYF
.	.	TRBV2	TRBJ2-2	TGTGCCAGCAGTGACGGGGTAATAAACACCGGGGAGCTGTTTTTT	CASSDGVINTGELFF
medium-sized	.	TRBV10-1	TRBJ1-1	TGCGCCAGGAAACCGGGACTGCTGAACACTGAAGCTTTCTTT	CARKPGLLNTEAFF
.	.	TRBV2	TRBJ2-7	TGTGCCAGTTTACGGACAGCCAGCTACGAGCAGTACTTC	CASLRTASYEQYF
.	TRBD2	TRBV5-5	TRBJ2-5	TGTGCCAGCAGCTCCCCGGGACTAGGAGAAGAGACCCAGTACTTC	CASSSPGLGEETQYF
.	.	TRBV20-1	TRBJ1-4	TGCAGTGCTAACTTCGAAAAACTGTTTTTT	CSANFEKLFF
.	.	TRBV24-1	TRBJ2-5	TGTGCCACCAGTCGAACAGGTGGGAGGGAGACCCAGTACTTC	CATSRTGGRETQYF
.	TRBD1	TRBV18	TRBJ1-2	TGTGCCAGCTCCCCAGGGATCGACCGGACAGGTGCGAACTATGGCTACACCTTC	CASSPGIDRTGANYGYTF
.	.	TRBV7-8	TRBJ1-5	TGTGCCAGCAGCTTAGGGGAGGGGGGCGGCAATCAGCCCCAGCATTTT	CASSLGEGGGNQPQHF
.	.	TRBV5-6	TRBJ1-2	TGTGCCAGCAGCCGAGAGACTACTAACTATGGCTACACCTTC	CASSRETTNYGYTF
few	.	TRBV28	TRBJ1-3	TGTGCCAGCAGTCCACAGGGCTCTGGAAACACCATATATTTT	CASSPQGSGNTIYF
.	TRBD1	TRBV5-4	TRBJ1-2	TGTGCCAGCAGCTCCGGGACAGGGGGCTCGAACTATGGCTACACCTTC	CASSSGTGGSNYGYTF
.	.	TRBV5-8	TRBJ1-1	TGTGCCAGCAGCTTTTGGTCGCGGGTGAACACTGAAGCTTTCTTT	CASSFWSRVNTEAFF
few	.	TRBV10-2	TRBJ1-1	TGCGCCAGCAGTGAGTCGGGCCCGAACACTGAAGCTTTCTTT	CASSESGPNTEAFF
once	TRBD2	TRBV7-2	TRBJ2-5	TGTGCCAGCAGCTTCGGGCTAGCGGGGGAGGGGGAGACCCAGTACTTC	CASSFGLAGEGETQYF
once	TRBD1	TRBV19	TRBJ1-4	TGTGCCAGTAGTATCACCGGGACAGGGCCAACTAATGAAAAACTGTTTTTT	CASSITGTGPTNEKLFF
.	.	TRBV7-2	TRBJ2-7	TGTGCCAGCAGCTTTGGTAGTAACGAGCAGTACTTC	CASSFGSNEQYF
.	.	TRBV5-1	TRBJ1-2	TGCGCCAGCAGCCCACAGGGCTCTGGCTACACCTTC	CASSPQGSGYTF
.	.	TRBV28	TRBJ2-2	TGTGCCAGCAGTGCACCCGAAGGGTACAGGCCGAACACCGGGGAGCTGTTTTTT	CASSAPEGYRPNTGELFF
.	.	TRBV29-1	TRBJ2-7	TGCAGCGTTGGCCAGGGGCGAACCTACGAGCAGTACTTC	CSVGQGRTYEQYF
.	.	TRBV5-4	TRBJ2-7	TGTGCCAGCAGCCCCGCAAGGCAGGTGACCTACGAGCAGTACTTC	CASSPARQVTYEQYF
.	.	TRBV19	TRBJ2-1	TGTGCCAGTATAAGGTCGGCGGCCGGGGAGAATGAGCAGTTCTTC	CASIRSAAGENEQFF
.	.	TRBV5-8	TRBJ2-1	TGTGCCAGCAGCTTGCGCGTTAACTCCTACAATGAGCAGTTCTTC	CASSLRVNSYNEQFF
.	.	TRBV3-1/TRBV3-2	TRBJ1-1	TGTGCCAGCAGCCAAGGACAGTTCACTGAAGCTTTCTTT	CASSQGQFTEAFF
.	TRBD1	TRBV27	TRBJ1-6	TGTGCCAGCGGGGACAGGGGGTCACCCCTCCACTTT	CASGDRGSPLHF
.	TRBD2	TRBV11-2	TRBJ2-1	TGTGCCAGCAGCTTAGCGGGAGCGGGACCGTACAATGAGCAGTTCTTC	CASSLAGAGPYNEQFF
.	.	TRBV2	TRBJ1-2	TGTGCCAGCAGTGGAACGGACTATGGCTACACCTTC	CASSGTDYGYTF
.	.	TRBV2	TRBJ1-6	TGTGCCAGCAGTGAATTCGGGTCGAATTCACCCCTCCACTTT	CASSEFGSNSPLHF
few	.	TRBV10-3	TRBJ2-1	TGTGCCATCGGCCAGTACAATGAGCAGTTCTTC	CAIGQYNEQFF
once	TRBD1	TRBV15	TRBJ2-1	TGTGCCACCAGCAGCCAGACAGGGGGCAATGAGCAGTTCTTC	CATSSQTGGNEQFF
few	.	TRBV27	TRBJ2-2	TGTGCCAGCAGTTTATATCCGGGACACAACACCGGGGAGCTGTTTTTT	CASSLYPGHNTGELFF
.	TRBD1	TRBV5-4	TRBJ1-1	TGTGCCAGCAGCCGGGACAGCCCGAACACTGAAGCTTTCTTT	CASSRDSPNTEAFF
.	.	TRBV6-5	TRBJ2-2	TGTGCCAGCAGCCAGGGTCCCTTGGGCACCGGGGAGCTGTTTTTT	CASSQGPLGTGELFF
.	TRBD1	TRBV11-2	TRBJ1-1	TGTGCCAGCAGTCTACAGGGGTACACTGAAGCTTTCTTT	CASSLQGYTEAFF
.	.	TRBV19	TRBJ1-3	TGTGCCAGTACCACAGGAAGCTCTGGAAACACCATATATTTT	CASTTGSSGNTIYF
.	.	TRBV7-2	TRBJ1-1	TGTGCCAGCAGCTTAGCCGACATGAACACTGAAGCTTTCTTT	CASSLADMNTEAFF
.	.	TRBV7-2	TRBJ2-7	TGTGCCAGCAGCTTAGAACAGGGCGTCCACGAGCAGTACTTC	CASSLEQGVHEQYF
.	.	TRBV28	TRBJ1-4	TGTGCCAGCAGTCCCCTCGACAGGACCCCGATAAAGGGACTGTTTTTT	CASSPLDRTPIKGLFF
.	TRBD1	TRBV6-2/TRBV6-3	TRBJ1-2	TGTGCCAGCAGTTACGGCGGGACAGGGAATAACTATGGCTACACCTTC	CASSYGGTGNNYGYTF
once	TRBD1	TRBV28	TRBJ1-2	TGTGCCAGCAGCACCACAGGGGGCAGCGATGGCTACACCTTC	CASSTTGGSDGYTF
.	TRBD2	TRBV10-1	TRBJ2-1	TGCGCCAGCGGGAGTCTAGCGGATTACAATGAGCAGTTCTTC	CASGSLADYNEQFF
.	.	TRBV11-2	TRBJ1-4	TGTGCCAGCAGCCCCCAGGTTTACACGACTAATGAAAAACTGTTTTTT	CASSPQVYTTNEKLFF